One and the same sample provided the 29 T cell receptor beta chains below, sequenced in a study of post-analysis software for immune sequencing data. No antigen has been identified for these receptors. The library was made from cDNA and included unique molecular identifiers. Via MiXCR, TCRdb re-called the PCR reads, giving one row per CDR3 protein. This table holds around 400,000 distinct CDR3 sequences, 30% to 45% found once. General observations from the study: Controls had lower frequencies than patients of roughly five TRBV segments, which included TRBV5-6, TRBV5-1 and TRBV20-1.

Sequencing used blood. Receptors were obtained from a girl aged 10 to 17 with multiple sclerosis.

This clonotype was seen more than once but under ten times. This sequence joins TRBV7-3 and TRBJ1-1; D is ambiguous. The CDR3 has 13 residues. Trimming pared 2 bases from V and 6 bases from J, leaving 10 bases between. Germline loops: CDR1 SGHTA, CDR2 FQGTGA. The CDR3, as DNA: TGTGCCAGCAGCTTAGTGGCAGGATCTGAAGCTTTCTTT. Translated, it gives CASSLVAGSEAFF.

V and J are TRBV28 and TRBJ1-4; no clear D. Germline loops: CDR1 MDHEN, CDR2 SYDVKM. V was shortened by 8 bases and J by 5 bases, with 12 bases between the two germline ends. The CDR3 length is 13 residues. CDR3 loop: CASGEAFNEKLFF. The CDR3 nucleotides are TGTGCCAGCGGGGAGGCCTTCAATGAAAAACTGTTTTTT.

The sample holds a few counts of this clonotype. The chain couples TRBV12-3 or TRBV12-4 to TRBJ2-3; possible D gene TRBD1, 5 bases. The CDR3 is made up of 12 amino acids. Trimming took off 5 bases at V and 5 bases at J, with 8 bases between the two ends. Written as DNA, the CDR3 is TGTGCCAGCAGTCGTACAGGAGATACGCAGTATTTT. This translates into CASSRTGDTQYF.

This chain links TRBV4-1 with TRBJ1-5; D not resolved. Germline V gene data show CDR1 as MGHRA and CDR2 as YSYEKL. V gave up 4 bases and J gave up 8 bases, with 12 bases separating them. CDR3 size: 13 residues. The CDR3 loop is CASSRTGRKPQHF. The CDR3 nucleotides are TGCGCCAGCAGCCGGACCGGCCGGAAGCCCCAGCATTTT.

This chain uses TRBV4-3 with TRBJ1-1, with no clear D. V gave up 1 base and J gave up 4 bases, with 7 bases separating them. CDR3 size: 13 residues. Germline-derived CDR1 and CDR2 are LGHNA and YSLEER. The CDR3 region is CASSQASTTEAFF. Written as DNA, the CDR3 is TGCGCCAGCAGCCAAGCATCTACCACTGAAGCTTTCTTT.

This clonotype was observed a handful of times. This chain joins TRBV5-1 and TRBJ2-1, with 11 bases that match TRBD2. Germline trimming cut 0 bases from V and 6 bases from J; bases unmatched to any gene: 5. The germline V gene encodes CDR1 SGHRS and CDR2 YFSETQ. The CDR3 contains 16 residues. The CDR3 spells CASSLVLAGAGNEQFF. For the CDR3, the DNA is TGCGCCAGCAGCTTGGTACTAGCGGGGGCCGGCAATGAGCAGTTCTTC.

This clonotype showed up just a few times. The rearrangement uses TRBV6-4 and TRBJ2-2; a possible D gene is TRBD2 (7 bases). CDR3 length equals 18 residues. V gave up 3 bases and J gave up 0 bases, with 17 bases separating them. The germline CDR1 and CDR2 sequences are MRHNA and SNTAGT. CDR3 nucleotides: TGTGCCAGCAGTGAGTTGGGGGGGCTATTCGCGAACACCGGGGAGCTGTTTTTT. The encoded protein is CASSELGGLFANTGELFF.

This clonotype has only a few counts. The chain links TRBV5-6 to TRBJ2-3, with D perhaps TRBD2 (6 bases). The CDR3 is made up of 14 amino acids. Germline values: CDR1 SGHDT, CDR2 YYEEEE. Deletions cut 4 bases from V and 5 bases from J, with 14 bases between. CDR3 in amino acids: CASSPAAGKDTQYF. The CDR3 region has the DNA TGTGCCAGCAGCCCCGCCGCGGGGAAAGATACGCAGTATTTT.

The chain is built from TRBV16 and TRBJ1-5; maybe TRBD1 (6 bases). CDR3 length equals 14 residues. Germline-derived CDR1 and CDR2 are KGHSY and FQNENV. Trimming cost V 2 bases and J 9 bases, with 14 bases left between them. This chain's CDR3 is CASSQGRGDRPQHF. In nucleotides, the CDR3 is TGTGCCAGCAGCCAAGGAAGGGGGGATCGGCCCCAGCATTTT.

CDR3 loop: CASSPRQAYYEQYF. The CDR3 DNA is TGTGCCAGCAGCCCCAGACAGGCCTACTACGAGCAGTACTTC. This rearrangement joins TRBV7-2 to TRBJ2-4, with D possibly TRBD1 on 6 matching bases. TRBJ2-7 explains the end of the DNA better; the J call may be wrong. The CDR3 sequence is 14 residues long. Germline V gene sequence: CDR1 SGHTA, CDR2 FQGNSA.

This clonotype has more than one count but fewer than ten. The chain uses TRBV6-5 and TRBJ2-7, with D uncertain. The germline V gene has CDR1 MNHEY and CDR2 SVGAGI. Trimming removed 4 bases at V and 4 bases at J, with 14 bases between. There are 14 residues in the CDR3. CDR3: CASSSKPDTYEQYF. CDR3 in DNA: TGTGCCAGCAGTTCTAAACCAGACACGTACGAGCAGTACTTC.

This clonotype appeared many times. The rearrangement links TRBV9 to TRBJ2-2; perhaps D is TRBD1 or TRBD2 (5 bases each). Per the germline V gene, CDR1 is SGDLS and CDR2 is YYNGEE. The germline V and J ends were trimmed by 0 bases and 4 bases, with 10 bases remaining between them. The CDR3 consists of 15 residues. As DNA, the CDR3 is TGTGCCAGCAGCGTAGCCGGGGCGGGCACCGGGGAGCTGTTTTTT. Residues: CASSVAGAGTGELFF.

The sample holds a few counts of this clonotype. The chain is built from TRBV5-5 and TRBJ2-6; D perhaps matches TRBD2 (7 bases). This CDR3 comprises 16 residues. In germline, CDR1 is SGHKS, CDR2 YYEKEE (reference sequence). The V end was cut by 2 bases, the J end by 2 bases, with 11 bases between. The CDR3: CASSFTGGAGANVLTF. The CDR3 DNA reads as TGTGCCAGCAGCTTTACGGGGGGCGCTGGGGCCAACGTCCTGACTTTC.

The rearrangement links TRBV7-9 to TRBJ1-1; 7 bases map to TRBD1. Germline CDR1 and CDR2: SEHNR and FQNEAQ (reference sequence). The V segment lost 9 bases and the J segment 7 bases; nucleotides outside the gene matches: 11. CDR3 length equals 13 residues. The CDR3: CASRETGRIEAFF. The CDR3 nucleotides are TGTGCCAGTAGAGAGACAGGGAGGATTGAAGCTTTCTTT.

The rearrangement links TRBV12-3 or TRBV12-4 to TRBJ2-4, with TRBD2 identical over 11 bases. This CDR3 spans 18 amino acids. After removal of 3 bases from V and 0 bases from J, the junction contained 7 bases not matched to a gene. This CDR3 is CASSFPLAGGQAKNIQYF. DNA of the CDR3: TGTGCCAGCAGTTTCCCCCTAGCGGGGGGCCAAGCCAAAAACATTCAGTACTTC.

The chain recombines TRBV4-3 with TRBJ2-7; D might be TRBD1 (5 bases). The CDR3 loop spans 15 amino acids. The germline V gene has CDR1 LGHNA and CDR2 YSLEER. V gave up 0 bases and J gave up 2 bases, with 11 bases separating them. In nucleotides, the CDR3 is TGCGCCAGCAGCCAAGAAGAGACAGCCCCCTACGAGCAGTACTTC. It is translated as CASSQEETAPYEQYF.

This clonotype showed up many times. The chain couples TRBV29-1 to TRBJ2-1; D unclear. CDR1 and CDR2 from the germline V gene are SQVTM and ANQGSEA. The CDR3 is made up of 13 amino acids. Trimming took 3 bases from V and 5 from J, leaving 11 bases between them. The CDR3 loop is CSVDPGSHNEQFF. For the CDR3, the DNA is TGCAGCGTTGACCCCGGGTCCCACAATGAGCAGTTCTTC.

Only a few counts were recorded for this clonotype. The rearrangement joins TRBV12-3 or TRBV12-4 to TRBJ2-2; D tentatively reads TRBD1 or TRBD2 (5 bases each). Trimming took off 3 bases at V and 5 bases at J, with 10 bases between the two ends. The CDR3 covers 14 residues. CDR3 residues: CASSFGTDTGELFF. In nucleotides, the CDR3 is TGTGCCAGCAGTTTCGGGACGGATACCGGGGAGCTGTTTTTT.

The rearrangement uses TRBV7-2 and TRBJ2-2, with unresolved D. Germline CDR1 SGHTA, CDR2 FQGNSA. The CDR3 runs to 15 residues. The V end lost 3 bases, the J end lost 8 bases, and 16 bases lay between the germline ends. In DNA form, the CDR3 reads TGTGCCAGCAGCTTCATCTCCACGTTCTCGGGGGAGCTGTTTTTT. It is translated as CASSFISTFSGELFF.

The chain is built from TRBV7-2 and TRBJ1-5; 7 bases match TRBD1. Germline CDR1 is SGHTA and CDR2 is FQGNSA. V was pared by 1 base and J by 5 bases, with 2 bases of the junction left unmatched. CDR3 length: 14 amino acids. As DNA, the CDR3 is TGTGCCAGCAGCTTAGAACAGGGGCATCAGCCCCAGCATTTT. It translates to CASSLEQGHQPQHF.

The chain employs TRBV4-1 and TRBJ2-6; no clear D gene. The CDR3 covers 16 residues. V lost 1 base to trimming and J lost 4 bases, with 11 bases between them. Germline values: CDR1 MGHRA, CDR2 YSYEKL. The CDR3 sequence: CASSQVLGVGANVLTF. CDR3 bases: TGCGCCAGCAGCCAAGTTTTGGGCGTAGGGGCCAACGTCCTGACTTTC.

The chain combines TRBV10-1 with TRBJ1-1; D gene uncertain. The ends were cut back, 3 bases at V and 5 bases at J, with 7 bases in the middle. From germline, CDR1 is WNHNN and CDR2 SYGVQD (reference sequence). This CDR3 has 12 residues. DNA of the CDR3: TGCGCCAGCAGTGACCTAGGTACTGAAGCTTTCTTT. This translates into CASSDLGTEAFF.

This rearrangement joins TRBV5-1 to TRBJ1-2; TRBD1 is a possible D gene (5 bases). CDR1 is SGHRS and CDR2 is YFSETQ in the germline V gene. The CDR3 length is 15 residues. V was clipped by 4 bases and J by 6 bases, with 19 bases between them. The CDR3 spells CASSPISQGTDGYTF. Written as DNA, the CDR3 is TGCGCCAGCAGCCCGATTTCGCAAGGGACGGATGGCTACACCTTC.

The rearrangement uses TRBV20-1 and TRBJ2-1; TRBD2 is a possible D gene (6 bases). Germline loops: CDR1 DFQATT, CDR2 SNEGSKA (reference sequence). The CDR3 sequence is 15 residues long. V lost 4 bases and J 0 bases, leaving 13 bases between the germline ends. The CDR3 DNA is TGCAGTGCTAAACTTAGCGGCCCCTCCTACAATGAGCAGTTCTTC. Encoded protein: CSAKLSGPSYNEQFF.

The rearrangement joins TRBV6-1 to TRBJ2-7; no clear D. Germline CDR1 reads MNHNS; CDR2 reads SASEGT. This CDR3 contains 11 residues. The germline V and J ends were trimmed by 6 bases and 5 bases, with 8 bases remaining between them. The CDR3 nucleotides read TGTGCCAGCAGATTGTATCACGAGCAGTACTTC. It is translated as CASRLYHEQYF.

The chain carries TRBV7-2 and TRBJ2-4, with 13 bases matching TRBD2. V trimming: 5 bases; J trimming: 7 bases; junction bases outside the gene matches: 8. The CDR3 totals 16 residues. CDR1 is SGHTA and CDR2 is FQGNSA in the germline V gene. The CDR3 DNA is TGTGCCAGCAGCCGACTAGCGGGGGGTATCGGGAACATTCAGTACTTC. Its translation is CASSRLAGGIGNIQYF.

This clonotype was seen more than once but under ten times. The V and J genes are TRBV6-5 and TRBJ2-7, with D maybe TRBD2 (6 bases). Germline V gene data show CDR1 as MNHEY and CDR2 as SVGAGI. This CDR3 has 15 amino acids. V lost 5 bases and J lost 7, with 21 bases in between. CDR3 sequence reads: CASSPYTGPGGEQYF. CDR3 DNA: TGTGCCAGCAGTCCCTACACAGGACCCGGAGGGGAGCAGTACTTC.

This clonotype was counted only a few times. The chain couples TRBV12-3 or TRBV12-4 to TRBJ1-2; D is perhaps TRBD1 (5 bases). The CDR3 is made up of 15 amino acids. The ends were cut back, 2 bases at V and 9 bases at J, with 19 bases in the middle. CDR3 sequence: CASSLLSTAGARYTF. DNA for the CDR3: TGTGCCAGCAGTTTACTTTCGACAGCGGGCGCCCGCTACACCTTC.

The chain uses TRBV20-1 and TRBJ2-7, with 7 bases identical to TRBD1. Per the germline V gene, CDR1 is DFQATT and CDR2 is SNEGSKA (reference sequence). Losses at the gene ends were 7 bases for V and 7 bases for J; bases not matched to a gene: 19. The CDR3 has 15 residues. DNA for the CDR3: TGCAGTGTTAGGGGTGGCAGGGGGTCCTACAATGAGCAGTACTTC. Its protein product is CSVRGGRGSYNEQYF.